This T cell receptor beta chain was found in a study of cytomegalovirus exposure and HLA in healthy donors. Germline CDR1 reads SGHNT; CDR2 reads YENEEA. Trimming took 4 bases from V and 5 from J; bases not matched to a gene: 10. The CDR3 is 15 residues long. The PCR ran on 60 Vbeta and 13 Jbeta primers. The assay was immunoSEQ multiplex PCR, and TCRdb's table has in-frame clones only and misses some. The repertoire holds about 82,000 clones, with around 68% as singletons. J is TRBJ2-5 and V is TRBV11-3, with 7 positions matching TRBD2. Material: PBMCs. The clonotype was recovered from a man aged 35 to 55 in good health and CMV-seropositive. Written as DNA, the CDR3 is TGTGCCAGCAGCTCCGGACTAGGCCGCGGGGAGACCCAGTACTTC. Protein product: CASSSGLGRGETQYF.